These 13 T cell receptor beta chains originate from one sample sequenced in a study of shared clonotypes between healthy human individuals. TCRdb's copy holds only in-frame clones and misses some; the assay was immunoSEQ multiplex PCR. The sample yields about 1 million clones, more than 65% seen once. The sample comprised memory CD4+ T cells sorted from blood. Subset denoted: CD45RA-negative fraction. The origin of the receptors is a man aged 18 to 29 in good health.

The chain has TRBV27 and TRBJ2-5; D is ambiguous. The CDR3 has 13 amino acids. The V end was cut by 6 bases, the J end by 7 bases, with 15 bases between. Germline CDR1 reads MNHEY; CDR2 reads SMNVEV (reference sequence). CDR3 nucleotides: TGTGCCAGCAGCCCCGCGCAAGCGTGGACCCAGTACTTC. It codes for CASSPAQAWTQYF.

V and J are TRBV2 and TRBJ1-1; 9 nucleotides match TRBD1. Losses at the gene ends were 5 bases for V and 4 bases for J; bases not matched to a gene: 5. The CDR3 is 14 residues long. From germline, CDR1 is SNHLY and CDR2 FYNNEI. DNA of the CDR3: TGTGCCAGCAGTCCTAGACAGGGGGGCACTGAAGCTTTCTTT. Translation gives CASSPRQGGTEAFF.

The chain joins TRBV18 to TRBJ1-2; no reliable D call. This CDR3 contains 15 residues. The V gene lost 4 bases and the J gene lost 0 bases, with 12 bases spanning the gap. Germline V gene lookup returns CDR1 KGHSH and CDR2 LQKENI. Here the CDR3 DNA reads TGTGCCAGCTCACGAGGGCCCGGATCTAACTATGGCTACACCTTC. It codes for CASSRGPGSNYGYTF.

As DNA, the CDR3 is TGTGCCTGGAAAAGGGAGTTATCGGGCAATGAGCAGTTCTTC. Translated: CAWKRELSGNEQFF. This chain uses TRBV30 with TRBJ2-1; weak D call: TRBD2 (5 bases). In germline, CDR1 is GTSNPN, CDR2 SVGIG (reference sequence). Deletions cut 4 bases from V and 6 bases from J, with 16 bases between. CDR3 length: 14 amino acids.

This chain links TRBV19 with TRBJ1-2; 7 bases align to TRBD1. CDR3 size: 14 residues. The germline gives CDR1 LNHDA, CDR2 SQIVND (reference sequence). J was trimmed by 0 bases and V by 3 bases; bases with no gene match: 1. CDR3 in DNA: TGTGCCAGTAGTATGGGACAGACTAACTATGGCTACACCTTC. It encodes CASSMGQTNYGYTF.

This clone was found a few times. This rearrangement joins TRBV15 to TRBJ2-7; TRBD1 might be the D (6 bases). Germline assignment: CDR1 LNHNV and CDR2 YYDKDF (reference sequence). V lost 2 bases to trimming and J lost 3 bases, with 14 bases between them. This CDR3 spans 15 amino acids. The CDR3 DNA sequence: TGTGCCACCAGCAGACACAACTTACAGGGCTACGAGCAGTACTTC. This encodes CATSRHNLQGYEQYF.

As DNA, the CDR3 is TGTGCCAGCAGCTTGGACCCTAGGGGGCTTTCACCCCTCCACTTT. It translates to CASSLDPRGLSPLHF. J is TRBJ1-6 and V is TRBV5-5; 7 bases map to TRBD1. CDR3 size: 15 residues. V trimming: 0 bases; J trimming: 9 bases; junction bases outside the gene matches: 6. Germline V CDR1 and CDR2: SGHKS, YYEKEE (reference sequence).

The chain combines TRBV19 with TRBJ1-5; a weak D match, TRBD1 (6 bases). Germline CDR1 and CDR2: LNHDA and SQIVND (reference sequence). The CDR3 spans 15 residues. V was cut by 6 bases and J by 5 bases, with 17 bases left in between. Here the CDR3 reads CASRTRDNGYQPQHF. The CDR3 nucleotides read TGTGCCAGTAGAACCCGGGACAATGGGTATCAGCCCCAGCATTTT. Full variable domain (remainder filled in from reference TRBV19 and TRBJ1-5): DGGITQSPKYLFRKEGQNVTLSCEQNLNHDAMYWYRQDPGQGLRLIYYSQIVNDFQKGDIAEGYSVSREKKESFPLTVTSAQKNPTAFYLCASRTRDNGYQPQHFGDGTRLSIL.

The V call is TRBV11-2, the J call TRBJ1-1, with 7 bases identical to TRBD1. CDR1 and CDR2 (germline): SGHAT, FQNNGV. The CDR3 extends over 14 amino acids. Losses at the gene ends were 4 bases for V and 3 bases for J; bases not matched to a gene: 5. The CDR3 loop is CASSSSTGHTEAFF. The CDR3 region has the DNA TGTGCCAGCAGCTCCTCGACAGGGCACACTGAAGCTTTCTTT.

This chain links TRBV9 with TRBJ2-1; TRBD2 agrees at 9 bases. Germline trimming cut 3 bases from V and 4 bases from J; bases unmatched to any gene: 5. The CDR3 covers 15 residues. Germline V gene data show CDR1 as SGDLS and CDR2 as YYNGEE. CDR3 in DNA: TGTGCCAGCAGCGCAAGCGGGGGGTCTTACAATGAGCAGTTCTTC. This sequence encodes CASSASGGSYNEQFF.

The chain has TRBV6-1 and TRBJ1-2, with 7 bases matching TRBD1. The CDR3 runs to 13 residues. The junction had 4 bases not matched to a gene; V was cut back by 6 bases and J by 3 bases. Germline values: CDR1 MNHNS, CDR2 SASEGT. The CDR3 is CASRETGYYGYTF. DNA of the CDR3: TGTGCCAGCAGAGAGACAGGGTACTATGGCTACACCTTC.

On this clone itself: Other nucleotide sequences from this sample produce the same CDR3. The genes are TRBV7-2 and TRBJ2-7; D tentatively reads TRBD1 or TRBD2 (5 bases each). This CDR3 has 13 amino acids. Germline assignment: CDR1 SGHTA and CDR2 FQGNSA. V was pared by 1 base and J by 4 bases, with 8 bases between. The CDR3 DNA sequence: TGTGCCAGCAGCTTAGAAGAGGGGTACGAGCAGTACTTC. Translating gives CASSLEEGYEQYF.

This clone was observed a few times. This sequence joins TRBV5-1 and TRBJ2-3; no definite D call. Germline V gives CDR1 SGHRS, CDR2 YFSETQ. This CDR3 comprises 16 residues. Trimming took 4 bases from V and 0 from J, leaving 15 bases between them. In DNA form, the CDR3 reads TGCGCCAGCAGCGGGCGCCGACCTTCTAGCACAGATACGCAGTATTTT. It yields the protein CASSGRRPSSTDTQYF.